This TCR beta chain was profiled in a study of shared clonotypes between healthy human individuals. Trimming removed 2 bases at V and 0 bases at J, with 12 bases between. Germline CDR1 reads LNHDA; CDR2 reads SQIVND (reference sequence). The CDR3 totals 16 residues. CD45RO negativity and positive selection for CCR7 defined naive CD8 cells, a population that excluded terminally differentiated effector memory CD45RA+ cells. Those who donated, Caucasian adults without exception, all lived in Nashville, Tennessee. The protocol was immunoSEQ multiplex PCR, while the TCRdb copy is restricted to in-frame clones and leaves out a portion. The sample lists fewer than 850,000 clones, 96% occurring once.

This sequence was found in a man aged 30-40 years in good health. The chain couples TRBV19 to TRBJ2-3, with a weak D call TRBD2 (7 bases). Sequencing used naive CD8+ T cells sorted from blood. In nucleotides, the CDR3 is TGTGCCAGTAGTATATTCGGGGGGCCGAGCACAGATACGCAGTATTTT. Encoded protein: CASSIFGGPSTDTQYF.